This T cell receptor (beta chain) was identified during a study of early T cells in non-severe SARS-CoV-2 infection. Study-level findings and limits: Matching against VDJdb likely underestimated virus-specific expansions, favoring anti-spike CD8.

Points on this clonotype: Its antigen is undetermined.

Unique molecular identifiers (one per individual cDNA molecule) were attached. Via MiXCR, TCRdb re-called the 5' RACE reads, giving one row per CDR3 protein. The sample has fewer than 85,000 distinct CDR3 sequences; approximately 9.1% are singletons. V was pared by 8 bases and J by 0 bases, with 13 bases of the junction left unmatched. The CDR3 is made up of 18 amino acids. Germline V lookup: CDR1 DFQATT, CDR2 SNEGSKA (reference sequence). This sequence was found in an adult who was a healthcare worker with PCR-confirmed SARS-CoV-2 infection or an uninfected control (not recorded which). The chain joins TRBV20-1 to TRBJ2-1; 13 nucleotides align to TRBD2. Source material: whole blood. CDR3 residues: CSQLCTSGRVSSYNEQFF. The CDR3 DNA reads TGCAGTCAGCTATGTACTAGCGGGAGGGTCAGCTCCTACAATGAGCAGTTCTTC.